This TCR beta chain derives from a study of shared clonotypes between healthy human individuals. Across the study: Per donor, CD8 memory used one plate, CD8 naive used two, CD4 memory used three and CD4 naive used three.

A remark on this clone: Its target is unknown. At the DNA level, this CDR3 is encoded by other sequences in the same sample as well.

The repertoire was sequenced with immunoSEQ multiplex PCR; TCRdb's copy has only in-frame clones and lacks some. The table has more than 2,000,000 clones, 85% to 95% seen once. Germline V gene lookup returns CDR1 SGHRS and CDR2 YFSETQ. The CDR3 loop spans 14 amino acids. With 0 bases removed from V and 7 bases from J, the gap between germline ends came to 8 bases. The study, taken as a whole, reports: Between a handful of donors, naive CD4 clonotypes were shared at a level of about 5%. The study found lower generation probabilities in non-shared clonotypes than in those shared by all four donors.

The sequenced sample consisted of naive CD4+ T cells sorted from blood. Specified subset: CD45RA+ positively selected. The receptor comes from a young man in good health. The chain has TRBV5-1 and TRBJ1-6; a possible D gene is TRBD1 (5 bases). CDR3 residues: CASSLEPGNSPLHF. The DNA for the CDR3 is TGCGCCAGCAGCTTGGAACCAGGGAATTCACCCCTCCACTTT. Drawing the rest from reference TRBV5-1 and TRBJ1-6, the complete variable domain is KAGVTQTPRYLIKTRGQQVTLSCSPISGHRSVSWYQQTPGQGLQFLFEYFSETQRNKGNFPGRFSGRQFSNSRSEMNVSTLELGDSALYLCASSLEPGNSPLHFGNGTRLTVT.